This T cell receptor (beta chain) emerged from a study of T cells after posttransplantation cyclophosphamide. Study conclusions and caveats: Recipient CMV seropositivity and CMV reactivation strongly tracked TRB clonality. Tissue-infiltrating T cells from skin or gut overlapped little with blood T cells.

Details on this clone: Its antigen is not identified.

The germline V and J ends were trimmed by 5 bases and 7 bases, with 9 bases remaining between them. Germline V gene data show CDR1 as SGHTA and CDR2 as FQGTGA. This CDR3 region has 13 residues. Data came from immunoSEQ multiplex PCR; TCRdb stores just in-frame clones and leaves some out. The data show 30,000 to 45,000 clones, roughly 78% seen once. Cyclophosphamide on days +3 and +4 followed busulfan-fludarabine conditioning and a marrow graft. The source material was CD4+ T cells sorted from blood, sampled 1,700 to 2,000 days after a stem cell transplant with posttransplant cyclophosphamide. The sequence derives from a female patient aged 40 to 50 who received an allogeneic stem cell transplant from a related donor, was CMV-positive, and had no GVHD. Some T cells may trace back to the graft donor. The chain employs TRBV7-3 and TRBJ1-6, with D possibly matching TRBD1 (5 bases). The CDR3, as DNA: TGTGCCAGCAGCAAATACAGGAATTCACCCCTCCACTTT. Translating it yields CASSKYRNSPLHF.